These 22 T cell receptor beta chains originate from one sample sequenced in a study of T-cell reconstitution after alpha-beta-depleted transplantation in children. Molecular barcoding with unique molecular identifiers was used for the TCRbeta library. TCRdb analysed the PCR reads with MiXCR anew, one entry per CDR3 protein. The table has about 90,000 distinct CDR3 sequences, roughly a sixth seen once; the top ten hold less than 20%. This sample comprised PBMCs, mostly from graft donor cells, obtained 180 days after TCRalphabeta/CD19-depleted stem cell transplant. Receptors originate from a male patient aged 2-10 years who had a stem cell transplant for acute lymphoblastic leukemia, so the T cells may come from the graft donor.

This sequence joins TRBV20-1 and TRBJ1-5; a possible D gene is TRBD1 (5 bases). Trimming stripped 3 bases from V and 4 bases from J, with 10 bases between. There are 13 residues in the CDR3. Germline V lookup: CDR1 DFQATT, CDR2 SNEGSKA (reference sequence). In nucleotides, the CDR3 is TGCAGTGCTAGTCAGGGCCCAAATCAGCCCCAGCATTTT. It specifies CSASQGPNQPQHF.

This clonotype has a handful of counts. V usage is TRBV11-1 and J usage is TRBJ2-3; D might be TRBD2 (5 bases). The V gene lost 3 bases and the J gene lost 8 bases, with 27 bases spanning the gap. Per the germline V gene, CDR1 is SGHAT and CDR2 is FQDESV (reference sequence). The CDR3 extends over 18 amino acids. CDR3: CASSFVSGALPPGGTQYF. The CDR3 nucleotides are TGTGCCAGCAGCTTTGTCTCTGGCGCTTTACCTCCAGGAGGTACGCAGTATTTT.

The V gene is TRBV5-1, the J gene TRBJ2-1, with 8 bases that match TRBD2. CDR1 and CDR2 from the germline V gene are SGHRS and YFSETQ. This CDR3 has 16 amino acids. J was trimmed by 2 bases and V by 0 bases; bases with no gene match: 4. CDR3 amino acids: CASSLAAGGTYNEQFF. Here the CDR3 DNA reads TGCGCCAGCAGCTTGGCTGCGGGGGGAACCTACAATGAGCAGTTCTTC.

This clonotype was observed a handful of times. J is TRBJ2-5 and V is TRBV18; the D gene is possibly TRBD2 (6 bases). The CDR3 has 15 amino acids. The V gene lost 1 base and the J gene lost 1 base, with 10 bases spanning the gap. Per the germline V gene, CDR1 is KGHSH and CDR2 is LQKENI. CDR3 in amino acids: CASSPLADSQETQYF. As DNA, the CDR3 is TGTGCCAGCTCACCACTAGCGGATTCCCAAGAGACCCAGTACTTC.

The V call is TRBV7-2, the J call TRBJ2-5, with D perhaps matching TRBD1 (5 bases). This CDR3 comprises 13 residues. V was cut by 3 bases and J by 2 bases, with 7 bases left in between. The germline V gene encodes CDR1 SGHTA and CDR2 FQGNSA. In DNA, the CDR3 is TGTGCCAGCAGCTTTCCAGGGCAAGAGACCCAGTACTTC. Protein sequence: CASSFPGQETQYF.

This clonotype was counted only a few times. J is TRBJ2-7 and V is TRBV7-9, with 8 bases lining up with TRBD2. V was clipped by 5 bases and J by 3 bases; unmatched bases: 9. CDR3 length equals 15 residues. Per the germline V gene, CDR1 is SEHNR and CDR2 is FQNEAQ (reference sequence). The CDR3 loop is CASSGTGTSLYEQYF. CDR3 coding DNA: TGTGCCAGCAGCGGGACCGGGACTAGTCTCTACGAGCAGTACTTC.

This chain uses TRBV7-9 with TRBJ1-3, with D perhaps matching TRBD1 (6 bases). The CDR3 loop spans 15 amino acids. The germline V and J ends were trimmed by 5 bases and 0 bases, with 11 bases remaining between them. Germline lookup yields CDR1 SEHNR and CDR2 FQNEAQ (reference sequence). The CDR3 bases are TGTGCCAGCAGCCGAGGACAGAACTCTGGAAACACCATATATTTT. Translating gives CASSRGQNSGNTIYF.

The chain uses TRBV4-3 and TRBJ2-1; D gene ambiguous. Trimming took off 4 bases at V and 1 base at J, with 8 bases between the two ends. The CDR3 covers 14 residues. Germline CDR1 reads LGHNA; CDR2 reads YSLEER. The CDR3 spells CASSRKGSYNEQFF. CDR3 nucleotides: TGCGCCAGCAGCCGGAAAGGGTCCTACAATGAGCAGTTCTTC.

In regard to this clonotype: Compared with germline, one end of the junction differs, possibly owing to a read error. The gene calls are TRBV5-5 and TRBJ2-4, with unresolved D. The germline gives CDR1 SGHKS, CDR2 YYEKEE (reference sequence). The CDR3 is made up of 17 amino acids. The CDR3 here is CAGSSPHRGKIINIQYF. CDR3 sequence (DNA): TGTGCCGGCAGCTCACCCCACCGAGGCAAGATAATAAACATTCAGTACTTC.

This CDR3 is CASSLDVAGGPGSYNEQFF. Here the CDR3 DNA reads TGTGCCAGCAGCTTGGATGTAGCGGGGGGGCCAGGGTCCTACAATGAGCAGTTCTTC. The genes are TRBV5-4 and TRBJ2-1, with 11 bases fitting TRBD2. Germline assignment: CDR1 SGHNT and CDR2 YYREEE (reference sequence). V trimming: 0 bases; J trimming: 1 base; junction bases outside the gene matches: 9. This CDR3 region has 19 residues.

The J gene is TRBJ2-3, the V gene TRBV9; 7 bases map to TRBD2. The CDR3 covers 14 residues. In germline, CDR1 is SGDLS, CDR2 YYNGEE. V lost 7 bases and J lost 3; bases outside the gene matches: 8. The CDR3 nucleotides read TGTGCCAGCGGTCCGGGACTACATACAGATACGCAGTATTTT. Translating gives CASGPGLHTDTQYF.

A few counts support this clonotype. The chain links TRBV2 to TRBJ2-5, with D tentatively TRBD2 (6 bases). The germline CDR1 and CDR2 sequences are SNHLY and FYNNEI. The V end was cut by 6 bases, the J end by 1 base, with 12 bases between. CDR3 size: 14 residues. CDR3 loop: CASRKEGTQETQYF. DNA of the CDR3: TGTGCCAGCAGGAAGGAGGGGACCCAAGAGACCCAGTACTTC. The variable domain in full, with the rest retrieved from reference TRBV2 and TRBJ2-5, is EPEVTQTPSHQVTQMGQEVILRCVPISNHLYFYWYRQILGQKVEFLVSFYNNEISEKSEIFDDQFSVERPDGSNFTLKIRSTKLEDSAMYFCASRKEGTQETQYFGPGTRLLVL.

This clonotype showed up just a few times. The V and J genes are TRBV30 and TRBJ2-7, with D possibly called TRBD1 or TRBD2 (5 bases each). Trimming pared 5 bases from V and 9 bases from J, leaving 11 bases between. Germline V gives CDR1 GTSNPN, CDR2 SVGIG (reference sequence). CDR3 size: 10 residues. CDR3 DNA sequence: TGTGCCTGGGGGGACCGCGGGCAGTACTTC. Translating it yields CAWGDRGQYF.

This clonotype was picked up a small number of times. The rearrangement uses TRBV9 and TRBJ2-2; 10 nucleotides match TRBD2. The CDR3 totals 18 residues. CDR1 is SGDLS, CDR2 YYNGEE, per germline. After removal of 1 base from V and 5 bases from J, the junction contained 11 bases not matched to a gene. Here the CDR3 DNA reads TGTGCCAGCAGCGTAAGGGTTCTAGCGGGGGCCACAACCGGGGAGCTGTTTTTT. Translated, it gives CASSVRVLAGATTGELFF.

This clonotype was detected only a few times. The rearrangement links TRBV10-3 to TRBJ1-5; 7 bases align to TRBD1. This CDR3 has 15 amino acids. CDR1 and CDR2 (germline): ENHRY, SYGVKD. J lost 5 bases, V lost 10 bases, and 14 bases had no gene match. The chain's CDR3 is CATRPGGASHQPQHF. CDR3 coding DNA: TGTGCCACCCGTCCAGGGGGGGCCTCGCATCAGCCCCAGCATTTT.

The CDR3 bases are TGCAGCGTTGAACTAGCGGGGGATTGGACAGATACGCAGTATTTT. Amino acids: CSVELAGDWTDTQYF. This chain uses TRBV29-1 with TRBJ2-3; 10 bases map to TRBD2. This CDR3 region has 15 residues. Germline V gives CDR1 SQVTM, CDR2 ANQGSEA. The trim removed 2 bases at V and 3 bases at J, leaving 5 bases unmatched.

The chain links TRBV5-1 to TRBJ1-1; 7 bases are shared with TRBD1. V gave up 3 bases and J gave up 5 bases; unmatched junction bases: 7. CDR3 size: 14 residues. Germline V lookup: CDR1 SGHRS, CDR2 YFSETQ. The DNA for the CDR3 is TGCGCCAGCAGCTCCAGGGGGTACGGGACTGAAGCTTTCTTT. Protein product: CASSSRGYGTEAFF.

DNA of the CDR3: TGTGCCAGCAGCTTATTCCGGGGTCGGTCCTACGAGCAGTACTTC. Translated: CASSLFRGRSYEQYF. This chain links TRBV7-9 with TRBJ2-7; the D gene is possibly TRBD2 (5 bases). Germline V CDR1 and CDR2: SEHNR, FQNEAQ (reference sequence). This CDR3 comprises 15 residues. V was shortened by 2 bases and J by 1 base, with 12 bases between the two germline ends.

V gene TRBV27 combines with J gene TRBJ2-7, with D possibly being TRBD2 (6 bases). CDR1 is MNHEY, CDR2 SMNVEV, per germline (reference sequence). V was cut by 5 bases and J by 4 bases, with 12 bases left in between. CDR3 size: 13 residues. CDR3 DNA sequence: TGTGCCAGCAGTCCCGGGGGACGGTACGAGCAGTACTTC. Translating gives CASSPGGRYEQYF.

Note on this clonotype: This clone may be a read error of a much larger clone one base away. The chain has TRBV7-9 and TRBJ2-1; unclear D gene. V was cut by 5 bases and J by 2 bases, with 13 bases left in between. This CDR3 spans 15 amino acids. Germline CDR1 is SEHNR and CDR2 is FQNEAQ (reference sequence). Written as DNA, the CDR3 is TGTGCCAGCAGCCCTAGACCCCAAGCCTACAATGAGCAGTTCTTC. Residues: CASSPRPQAYNEQFF.

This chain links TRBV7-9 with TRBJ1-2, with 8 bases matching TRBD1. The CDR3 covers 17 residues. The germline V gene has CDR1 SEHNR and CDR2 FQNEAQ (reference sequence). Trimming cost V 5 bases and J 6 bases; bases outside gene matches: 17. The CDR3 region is CASSPDLLKTGEHGYTF. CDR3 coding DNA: TGTGCCAGCAGCCCAGACCTGTTAAAGACAGGGGAACATGGCTACACCTTC.

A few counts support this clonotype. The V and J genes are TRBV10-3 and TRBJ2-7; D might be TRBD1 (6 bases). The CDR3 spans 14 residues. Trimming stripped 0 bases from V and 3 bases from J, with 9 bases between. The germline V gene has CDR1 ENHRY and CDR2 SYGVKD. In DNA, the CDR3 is TGTGCCATCAGTGAGTCAACAGGGAGCTACGAGCAGTACTTC. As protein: CAISESTGSYEQYF.